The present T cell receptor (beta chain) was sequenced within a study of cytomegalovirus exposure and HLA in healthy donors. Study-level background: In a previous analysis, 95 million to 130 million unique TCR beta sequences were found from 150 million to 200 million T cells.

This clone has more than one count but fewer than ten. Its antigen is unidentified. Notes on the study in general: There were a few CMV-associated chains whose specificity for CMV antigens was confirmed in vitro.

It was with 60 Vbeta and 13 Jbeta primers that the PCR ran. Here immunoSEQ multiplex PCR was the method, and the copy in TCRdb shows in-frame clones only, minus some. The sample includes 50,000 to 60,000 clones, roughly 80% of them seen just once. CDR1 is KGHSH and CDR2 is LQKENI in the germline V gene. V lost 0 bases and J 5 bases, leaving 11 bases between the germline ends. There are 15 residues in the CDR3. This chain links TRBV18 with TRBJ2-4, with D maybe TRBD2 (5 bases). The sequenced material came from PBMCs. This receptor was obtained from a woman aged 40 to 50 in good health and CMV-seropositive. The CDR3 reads CASSPPSRGENIQYF. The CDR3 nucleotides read TGTGCCAGCTCACCACCGAGCCGGGGAGAAAACATTCAGTACTTC.